This record covers a single TCR beta chain. Only in-frame clones appear in the TCRdb table, and some are missing; sequencing was by immunoSEQ multiplex PCR. Among about 500,000 clones, about nine tenths were seen once, and the ten largest hold approximately 1.7%. This specimen comes from a study of Ad26.COV2.S vaccination and SARS-CoV-2 variants. Study background: Within the COV1001 Ad26.COV2.S trial arm, the donor was enrolled.

V lost 1 base and J lost 7, with 13 bases in between. CDR3 length: 14 residues. The germline gives CDR1 LGHDT, CDR2 YNNKEL (reference sequence). Treatment defined: roughly 20 received Ad26.COV2.S at low or high dose, single or two shots; several received placebo; per-sample allocation not given. The study sampled participants on day 63 after the first vaccine or placebo injection. A Boston adult aged 18-55 years was the donor. An Ad26 vector that expressed Wuhan-strain SARS-CoV-2 spike constituted the vaccine. The sequences come from peripheral blood, collected in a trial of Ad26.COV2.S vaccine versus placebo. This receptor was obtained from a person between 18 and 65 years old who received the Ad26.COV2.S COVID-19 vaccine or a placebo. The chain recombines TRBV3-1 (or the pseudogene TRBV3-2) with TRBJ1-2; tentatively, D is TRBD1 (5 bases). The CDR3 DNA reads as TGTGCCAGCAGCCAAGTGGAGGGACCAAGTGGCTACACCTTC. As protein: CASSQVEGPSGYTF.